The 26 T cell receptor beta chains below were found in one sample sequenced in a study of cytomegalovirus exposure and HLA in healthy donors. Libraries were prepared by immunoSEQ multiplex PCR; TCRdb keeps only in-frame clonotypes and omits some of them. This sample has over 100,000 clones; 80% to 90% occur once, and the top ten carry 1% to 1.5%. The sequencing sample was made of PBMCs. Receptors originate from a woman in her late teens or twenties in good health and CMV-seronegative.

This chain links TRBV9 with TRBJ1-1; tentatively, D is TRBD1 (5 bases). V shed 4 bases and J shed 4 bases, with 17 bases lying between them. CDR3 size: 15 residues. Germline V CDR1 and CDR2: SGDLS, YYNGEE. The CDR3 DNA follows: TGTGCCAGCAGCTCCACTTGGGGGGAAGGCACTGAAGCTTTCTTT. This translates into CASSSTWGEGTEAFF. Variable domain in full (rest from reference TRBV9 and TRBJ1-1): DSGVTQTPKHLITATGQRVTLRCSPRSGDLSVYWYQQSLDQGLQFLIQYYNGEERAKGNILERFSAQQFPDLHSELNLSSLELGDSALYFCASSSTWGEGTEAFFGQGTRLTVV.

The chain joins TRBV5-6 to TRBJ1-6; D not certain. CDR3 length: 13 amino acids. CDR1 and CDR2 from the germline V gene are SGHDT and YYEEEE. V was clipped by 4 bases and J by 7 bases, with 9 bases between them. The CDR3 DNA is TGTGCCAGCAGCCCGGGTGGAAATTCACCCCTCCACTTT. Encoded protein: CASSPGGNSPLHF.

The gene calls are TRBV5-1 and TRBJ1-1; 7 nucleotides align to TRBD1. The ends lost 5 bases at V and 4 bases at J; junction bases unmatched: 5. Germline V gene data show CDR1 as SGHRS and CDR2 as YFSETQ. The CDR3 sequence is 13 residues long. CDR3: CASSLTGITEAFF. The CDR3 DNA reads TGCGCCAGCAGTTTGACAGGGATCACTGAAGCTTTCTTT.

The chain uses TRBV25-1 and TRBJ2-3; no definite D call. This CDR3 spans 13 amino acids. V was shortened by 5 bases and J by 0 bases, with 6 bases between the two germline ends. Germline-derived CDR1 and CDR2 are MGHDK and SYGVNS. The CDR3 DNA follows: TGTGCCAGCAGTCTGAGAAGCACAGATACGCAGTATTTT. It codes for CASSLRSTDTQYF.

The chain links TRBV9 to TRBJ2-6; D remains ambiguous. Germline V gene lookup returns CDR1 SGDLS and CDR2 YYNGEE. Trimming took 2 bases from V and 0 from J, leaving 6 bases between them. The CDR3 loop spans 15 amino acids. CDR3 in amino acids: CASSVPGSGANVLTF. Here the CDR3 DNA reads TGTGCCAGCAGCGTTCCGGGCTCTGGGGCCAACGTCCTGACTTTC.

The chain has TRBV6-5 and TRBJ2-7, with D unresolved. CDR3 size: 15 residues. The V and J ends lost 6 bases and 0 bases respectively, with 15 bases between them. CDR1 and CDR2 from the germline V gene are MNHEY and SVGAGI. The CDR3 loop reads CASSPETGFSYEQYF. For the CDR3, the DNA is TGTGCCAGCAGCCCCGAGACTGGGTTCTCCTACGAGCAGTACTTC.

CDR3 residues: CASSLEPGQGTYEQYF. The CDR3 DNA follows: TGTGCCAGCAGCTTAGAACCGGGACAGGGGACCTACGAGCAGTACTTC. The gene calls are TRBV7-9 and TRBJ2-7; TRBD1 agrees at 10 bases. Germline loops: CDR1 SEHNR, CDR2 FQNEAQ (reference sequence). This CDR3 is built from 16 residues. With V trimmed by 1 base and J by 2 bases, 5 bases remained unmatched.

This clone is a singleton in its sample. CDR3 DNA sequence: TGTGCCAGCTCTACCGGGACAGTCTCCTACGAGCAGTACTTC. Its protein product is CASSTGTVSYEQYF. The chain employs TRBV18 and TRBJ2-7; 7 bases are a match to TRBD1. J gave up 0 bases and V 6 bases, and 5 bases lay outside the gene matches. The germline V gene encodes CDR1 KGHSH and CDR2 LQKENI. This CDR3 has 14 amino acids.

The chain links TRBV11-2 to TRBJ1-1, with 9 bases that match TRBD1. Germline CDR1 and CDR2: SGHAT and FQNNGV. The CDR3 covers 14 residues. V gave up 6 bases and J gave up 6 bases; unmatched junction bases: 8. This CDR3 is CASSFPTGGAEAFF. CDR3 sequence (DNA): TGTGCCAGCAGTTTCCCGACAGGGGGTGCTGAAGCTTTCTTT. The full variable domain, with the rest looked up from reference TRBV11-2 and TRBJ1-1, is EAGVAQSPRYKIIEKRQSVAFWCNPISGHATLYWYQQILGQGPKLLIQFQNNGVVDDSQLPKDRFSAERLKGVDSTLKIQPAKLEDSAVYLCASSFPTGGAEAFFGQGTRLTVV.

On this clone itself: At the DNA level, this CDR3 is encoded by other sequences in the same sample as well. The gene calls are TRBV5-1 and TRBJ2-7; tentatively, D is TRBD2 (5 bases). The V gene lost 2 bases and the J gene lost 3 bases, with 6 bases spanning the gap. CDR1 is SGHRS and CDR2 is YFSETQ in the germline V gene. This CDR3 region has 12 residues. This chain's CDR3 is CASSLLGYEQYF. The CDR3 DNA is TGCGCCAGCAGCTTACTAGGCTACGAGCAGTACTTC.

This chain joins TRBV5-8 and TRBJ2-7; D gene uncertain. The V end was cut by 9 bases, the J end by 3 bases, with 19 bases between. CDR1 and CDR2 from the germline V gene are SGHTS and YDEGEE. This CDR3 region has 14 residues. CDR3 nucleotides: TGTGCCACCCGAAAAGAGACACTTATCTACGAGCAGTACTTC. Translating it yields CATRKETLIYEQYF.

The rearrangement joins TRBV2 to TRBJ2-1; 14 bases are a match to TRBD2. Trimming took 7 bases from V and 9 from J; bases not matched to a gene: 5. Germline V CDR1 and CDR2: SNHLY, FYNNEI. This CDR3 is built from 14 residues. DNA for the CDR3: TGTGCCAGCAAGTCGGGACTAGCGGGGGCTGAGCAGTTCTTC. Translating gives CASKSGLAGAEQFF.

The chain uses TRBV23-1 and TRBJ1-1; possible D gene TRBD1, 6 bases. TRBV23-1 is recorded as an ORF, its role being uncertain. Trimming removed 0 bases from V and 1 base from J, with 24 bases in between. The CDR3 is 20 amino acids. The CDR3 here is CASSQSMPGPGGRRNTEAFF. DNA for the CDR3: TGCGCCAGCAGTCAATCTATGCCCGGCCCCGGGGGGCGTCGGAACACTGAAGCTTTCTTT.

The chain is built from TRBV19 and TRBJ2-7, with D perhaps TRBD2 (6 bases). The ends were cut back, 4 bases at V and 7 bases at J, with 23 bases in the middle. The CDR3 extends over 16 amino acids. Germline CDR1 and CDR2: LNHDA and SQIVND (reference sequence). The CDR3 loop is CASSRALDGRGGEQYF. In nucleotides, the CDR3 is TGTGCCAGTAGTAGGGCCCTAGACGGTCGGGGAGGAGAGCAGTACTTC.

The chain employs TRBV19 and TRBJ1-2; 7 nucleotides agree with TRBD1. The germline CDR1 and CDR2 sequences are LNHDA and SQIVND (reference sequence). The V gene end was trimmed by 3 bases and the J gene end by 4 bases; junction bases not matched to a gene: 8. The CDR3 loop spans 15 amino acids. In DNA, the CDR3 is TGTGCCAGTAGTATCCCCGGGACAGCCGTCTATGGCTACACCTTC. Translating gives CASSIPGTAVYGYTF. The entire variable domain, with the rest obtained from reference TRBV19 and TRBJ1-2, is as follows: DGGITQSPKYLFRKEGQNVTLSCEQNLNHDAMYWYRQDPGQGLRLIYYSQIVNDFQKGDIAEGYSVSREKKESFPLTVTSAQKNPTAFYLCASSIPGTAVYGYTFGSGTRLTVV.

This clone appeared once. V usage is TRBV5-8 and J usage is TRBJ2-7, with TRBD1 as a possible D gene (5 bases). The CDR3 sequence is 16 residues long. V gave up 0 bases and J gave up 0 bases, with 13 bases separating them. Germline values: CDR1 SGHTS, CDR2 YDEGEE. The DNA for the CDR3 is TGTGCCAGCAGCTTGGTTTACAGGACAAGCTCCTACGAGCAGTACTTC. Residues: CASSLVYRTSSYEQYF.

This chain uses TRBV19 with TRBJ1-2, with 7 nucleotides matching TRBD1. The CDR3 extends over 12 amino acids. V trimming: 11 bases; J trimming: 7 bases; junction bases outside the gene matches: 10. Germline V gene lookup returns CDR1 LNHDA and CDR2 SQIVND (reference sequence). CDR3 loop: CASSTGRSGYTF. In nucleotides, the CDR3 is TGTGCCTCGTCGACAGGGCGGTCTGGCTACACCTTC.

The V and J genes are TRBV6-5 and TRBJ2-1; 12 positions match TRBD2. Per the germline V gene, CDR1 is MNHEY and CDR2 is SVGAGI. This CDR3 region has 15 residues. Unmatched junction bases numbered 7, after V lost 5 bases and J lost 8 bases. The CDR3: CASSGASGGAHEQFF. The CDR3 nucleotides read TGTGCCAGCAGTGGCGCTAGCGGGGGGGCTCATGAGCAGTTCTTC.

Notes on this clone: Germline and junction disagree at one end, which may indicate a read error. The chain carries TRBV6-1 and TRBJ2-1, with 10 positions matching TRBD1. The CDR3 covers 15 residues. Germline assignment: CDR1 MNHNS and CDR2 SASEGT. CDR3 residues: CASREGQGGRNEQFF. The CDR3 DNA sequence: TGTGCCAGCAGGGAAGGACAGGGGGGTAGGAATGAGCAGTTCTTC.

The chain joins TRBV6-1 to TRBJ1-5, with D perhaps TRBD1 (6 bases). CDR1 is MNHNS and CDR2 is SASEGT in the germline V gene. Trimming stripped 1 base from V and 3 bases from J, with 13 bases between. This CDR3 spans 16 amino acids. The CDR3 region is CASSEVAGAINQPQHF. The CDR3 nucleotides are TGTGCCAGCAGTGAAGTGGCAGGGGCAATCAATCAGCCCCAGCATTTT.

About this clone: One end of the junction varies from germline; a read error may be responsible. This rearrangement joins TRBV10-2 to TRBJ2-3, with D uncertain. Germline V lookup: CDR1 WSHSY, CDR2 SAAADI. This CDR3 is built from 12 residues. The chain's CDR3 is CASRDLADTQYF. The CDR3 region has the DNA TGCGCCAGCCGTGACCTAGCAGATACGCAGTATTTT.

This sequence joins TRBV18 and TRBJ2-1; 8 bases map to TRBD1. The V and J ends lost 0 bases and 4 bases, in that order; junction bases with no gene match: 2. The CDR3 consists of 15 residues. The germline CDR1 and CDR2 sequences are KGHSH and LQKENI. The CDR3 sequence is CASSPPGQVYNEQFF. The CDR3, as DNA: TGTGCCAGCTCACCACCGGGACAGGTTTACAATGAGCAGTTCTTC.

The chain combines TRBV4-1 with TRBJ2-7; tentative D call: TRBD2 (6 bases). V was shortened by 0 bases and J by 2 bases, with 14 bases between the two germline ends. CDR1 MGHRA and CDR2 YSYEKL come from the germline V gene. The CDR3 contains 16 residues. CDR3 region: CASSQDWASVTYEQYF. The CDR3 coding sequence is TGCGCCAGCAGCCAAGATTGGGCTAGCGTTACCTACGAGCAGTACTTC.

The chain joins TRBV6-4 to TRBJ2-1; maybe TRBD2 (5 bases). Trimming took 8 bases from V and 7 from J, leaving 15 bases between them. CDR3 length: 13 amino acids. The germline V gene has CDR1 MRHNA and CDR2 SNTAGT. The DNA for the CDR3 is TGTGCCAGCCAATCCGGGGATGCAAATGAGCAGTTCTTC. The encoded protein is CASQSGDANEQFF.

The chain combines TRBV19 with TRBJ2-1; D is unresolved. CDR1 and CDR2 from the germline V gene are LNHDA and SQIVND (reference sequence). The CDR3 loop spans 17 amino acids. Trimming shortened V by 5 bases and J by 0 bases, and 17 bases separated the two germline ends. CDR3 region: CASSPYRVESSYNEQFF. The CDR3, as DNA: TGTGCCAGTAGTCCGTACCGGGTGGAGAGCTCCTACAATGAGCAGTTCTTC.

This chain uses TRBV7-7 with TRBJ2-5; a possible D gene is TRBD2 (6 bases). The CDR3 extends over 15 amino acids. Trimming cost V 1 base and J 5 bases, with 14 bases left between them. Germline assignment: CDR1 SSHAT and CDR2 FNYEAQ (reference sequence). CDR3 sequence (DNA): TGTGCCAGCAGCTTAGTCGGGGGAACGGGGGAGACCCAGTACTTC. Amino acid sequence: CASSLVGGTGETQYF.